This T cell receptor (beta chain) was captured in a study of shared clonotypes between healthy human individuals. Regarding the study as a whole: A generally larger estimated richness was seen in naive subsets than in memory subsets.

Donors, without exception, were Caucasian adults residing in Nashville, Tennessee. Sorted-subset replicate PCR reactions were performed with roughly 200 ng DNA, corresponding to 30,000 to 35,000 T cell genomes. Some clones are missing from TCRdb's copy, which holds only in-frame ones; the method was immunoSEQ multiplex PCR. The sample consists of roughly 2.5 million clones, 85% to 95% of them appearing once. The CDR3 consists of 14 residues. Germline V gene data show CDR1 as MRHNA and CDR2 as SNTAGT. V lost 4 bases and J lost 0, with 9 bases in between. On this clone: Its antigen is as yet unknown.

Sample: naive CD4+ T cells sorted from blood. Subset in this sample: CD45RA+ positively selected. The V and J genes are TRBV6-4 and TRBJ1-2; the D gene is possibly TRBD1 (6 bases). The sequence derives from a man aged 18 to 29 in good health. CDR3 region: CASSAGASNYGYTF. CDR3 coding DNA: TGTGCCAGCAGTGCAGGGGCTTCTAACTATGGCTACACCTTC.